The source of this T cell receptor (beta chain) is a study of Graves' ophthalmopathy and Graves' hyperthyroidism. At the level of the study: Stable hyperthyroidism was defined by absence of ophthalmopathy within 18 months of follow-up. Regarding the study as a whole: Blood repertoires reportedly contained most expanded thyroid clonotypes above 0.001 frequency.

As concerns this clonotype: The antigen is undetermined.

Other autoimmune diseases, uncontrolled infections, pregnancy or lactation ruled patients out of participation. Amplification of the TCR beta CDR3 regions used RNA transcripts (as template). HTBI primers were employed in first-round RT-PCR, then a second-round multiplex PCR followed. Using its own MiXCR run on the multiplex PCR reads, TCRdb lists one record per CDR3 protein. Among about 590,000 distinct CDR3 sequences, approximately 37% were seen once, and the ten largest hold about 4.6%. Germline lookup yields CDR1 GTSNPN and CDR2 SVGIG (reference sequence). V was trimmed by 2 bases and J by 5 bases, leaving 12 bases between them. The CDR3 spans 14 residues.

This receptor was identified in an adult man with Graves' hyperthyroidism. The V call is TRBV30, the J call TRBJ1-4; no clear D. The sequencing sample was made of peripheral blood or thyroid tissue (not recorded which). CDR3 in DNA: TGTGCCTGGAGTTTGGGAACGTACAATGAAAAACTGTTTTTT. Translated: CAWSLGTYNEKLFF.